This T cell receptor beta chain was observed in a study of CD8 T cells in ankylosing spondylitis. This clonotype was detected many times. TCRdb fed the 5' RACE reads into MiXCR, producing one record per CDR3 protein. Of roughly 42,000 distinct CDR3 sequences in the sample, roughly 2.5% were seen once. Sequencing used blood, either unsorted or a sorted T cell fraction (not recorded which). The TCR was taken from a male donor with ankylosing spondylitis or in good health (not recorded which).

CDR3 nucleotides: TGTGCCAGCAGCGTAGACCCGGGGTCGTCACAATGGCAGTTCTTC. It translates to CASSVDPGSSQWQFF. V is TRBV9 and J is TRBJ2-1; maybe TRBD2 (5 bases). The CDR3 totals 15 residues. V was pared by 0 bases and J by 12 bases, with 19 bases between. The germline CDR1 and CDR2 sequences are SGDLS and YYNGEE.